This T cell receptor (beta chain) was identified in a study of cytomegalovirus exposure and HLA in healthy donors. PCR used 60 Vbeta primers and 13 Jbeta primers. Only in-frame clones appear in the TCRdb table, and some are missing; sequencing was by immunoSEQ multiplex PCR. Counted here are fewer than 90,000 clones, approximately 76% occurring once; the ten biggest clones make up about 9.5%. V shed 10 bases and J shed 5 bases, with 14 bases lying between them. Germline V gives CDR1 SEHNR, CDR2 FQNEAQ (reference sequence). The CDR3 runs 13 residues. The V call is TRBV7-9, the J call TRBJ1-4; D might be TRBD1 (5 bases). This TCR derives from a man aged 30-40 years in good health and CMV-seropositive. Sequencing was carried out using PBMCs. Here the CDR3 DNA reads TGTGCCATCTCGGGGGAAACAAATGAAAAACTGTTTTTT. Residues: CAISGETNEKLFF.